This T cell receptor (beta chain) comes out of a study of blood T cell repertoires in COVID-19 (dated by TCRdb to 2019 to 2021). For the wider study: The collaborator samples originated in the United States, Italy and Spain and spanned the acute and convalescent phases of COVID-19. Samples came from the ongoing ImmuneRACE study (first 160 participants) plus 1,254 subjects from 6 global collaborators. The repertoires were released in a freely available public database meant as a resource for research on the immune response to SARS-CoV-2. Nearly every sample came with metadata listing a de-identified subject ID, COVID-19 status, age in years and sex. Where HLA class I and class II types were available, the types were taken from metadata supplied by the sample provider, not from assay-based typing. Subjects who had been exposed to COVID-19, were actively infected with it, or had recovered from it provided the deeply sampled blood TCRbeta repertoires that made up the dataset. The material from the prospective study consisted of cDNA or gDNA derived from T cells, B-cell-depleted T cells, or PBMCs. The paper's findings and limits, for the study overall: How much clinical and demographic metadata was included differed by source and by participant, and the metadata was provided uncurated.

Collaborating institutions collected whole blood in K2EDTA tubes following their own protocols. For TCRbeta analysis, collaborators shipped samples as frozen whole blood, isolated PBMCs, or DNA extracted from either of those sample types. At the junction V is shortened by 2 bases and J by 0 bases; bases outside the gene matches: 16. Looking up the germline V gene yields CDR1 MNHNS and CDR2 SASEGT. The CDR3 has 20 amino acids, counting the end cysteine and phenylalanine. CDR3 DNA is the only sequence kept; it has 60 bases, read in frame from the first base. TCRbeta CDR3 regions were amplified from genomic DNA using the immunoSEQ Assay, a bias-controlled multiplex PCR. For the original study's pipeline: The number of nucleated cells in each sample was estimated by amplification of reference gene primers within the assay. To quantify the absolute abundance of each unique TCRbeta CDR3 rearrangement, sequence reads were collapsed and filtered. Productive Simpson clonality was computed per sample as the square root of Simpson's diversity index over productive rearrangements. TCRdb holds this immuneACCESS table with in-frame rearrangements only. Some clones are missing; in checked studies, unresolved V genes explain under half, and the rest has no known cause. D and trimming were read from the DNA, whereas the V and J calls and clone size are those reported in that table. Here the sample has 150,000 to 200,000 clones; 84% occur a single time. The ten largest clones take up approximately 11% of the sample.

As concerns this clone: The antigen it binds to is not known. Nothing much larger sits one base from this clone, and base qualities are not available.

Sequencing was carried out using peripheral blood. The clonotype comes from a man in his 70s with active or convalescent COVID-19. The chain joins TRBV6-1 to TRBJ1-1, and 9 junction bases match TRBD1. The nucleotide sequence reads TGTGCCAGCAGTGAATGGGGGACAGGGCGCCTTTACATCATGAACACTGAAGCTTTCTTT. Translation gives CASSEWGTGRLYIMNTEAFF.